This T cell receptor (beta chain) appears in the sequencing data of a study of blood T cell repertoires in COVID-19. Study as a whole: COVID-19 samples collected from the United States, Italy and Spain covered acute and convalescent phases. PBMCs, B-cell-depleted T cells, or T cells were the source of the cDNA or gDNA that made up the material.

In the study's own analysis: The authors estimated nucleated cell counts from reference gene primer amplification. The protocol was immunoSEQ multiplex PCR, while the TCRdb copy is restricted to in-frame clones and leaves out a portion. That table gives V, J and clone size, and the DNA gave D and trimming. This sample yields roughly 66,000 clones, of which over 80% are seen a single time; 6% to 9.5% belongs to the top ten. V was cut by 3 bases and J by 8 bases, with 8 bases left in between. The germline V gene has CDR1 SGHVS and CDR2 FNYEAQ. The CDR3 extends over 12 amino acids. The TCR sequence derives from a human donor in a cohort sampled during active COVID-19. The sequenced sample was peripheral blood. The chain links TRBV7-6 to TRBJ2-1, with D perhaps TRBD1 (5 bases). The CDR3 sequence: CASSFQGYEQFF. The CDR3 DNA is TGTGCCAGCAGCTTTCAGGGATATGAGCAGTTCTTC.